The T cell receptor (beta chain) described here comes from a study of T cell responses to AZD1222 COVID-19 vaccine. The CDR3 consists of 18 residues. Concerning this clone itself: Its antigen is currently unknown.

General study results and limits: Nearly half of spike-specific TCRs reportedly go after variant regions that carry no mutations. Possibly, clonal diversity was underestimated; donors were largely white British and included more females. Baseline seropositivity occurred in only a handful of AZD1222 recipients. Along spike, vaccine-associated CD4 TCRs were found throughout, with dominance at 160-218 and 743-854.

Repertoires were generated with immunoSEQ multiplex PCR, while TCRdb's copy carries only in-frame clones and drops some. The sample comprises fewer than 200,000 clones, 85% to 90% of which are singletons, and around 5.8% rests with the top ten. The TCR was taken from an adult in good health. Sequencing used peripheral blood, obtained on day 0 of AZD1222 vaccination. The chain recombines TRBV12-2 with TRBJ1-5; the DNA was not compared with TRBD1, the D call given in the table. TRBV12-2 is a pseudogene segment. CDR3 bases: TGTGCAAGTCGCTATCGAGCCGGGACAGAGGGACCTAATCAGCCCCAGCATTTT. Amino acids: CASRYRAGTEGPNQPQHF.